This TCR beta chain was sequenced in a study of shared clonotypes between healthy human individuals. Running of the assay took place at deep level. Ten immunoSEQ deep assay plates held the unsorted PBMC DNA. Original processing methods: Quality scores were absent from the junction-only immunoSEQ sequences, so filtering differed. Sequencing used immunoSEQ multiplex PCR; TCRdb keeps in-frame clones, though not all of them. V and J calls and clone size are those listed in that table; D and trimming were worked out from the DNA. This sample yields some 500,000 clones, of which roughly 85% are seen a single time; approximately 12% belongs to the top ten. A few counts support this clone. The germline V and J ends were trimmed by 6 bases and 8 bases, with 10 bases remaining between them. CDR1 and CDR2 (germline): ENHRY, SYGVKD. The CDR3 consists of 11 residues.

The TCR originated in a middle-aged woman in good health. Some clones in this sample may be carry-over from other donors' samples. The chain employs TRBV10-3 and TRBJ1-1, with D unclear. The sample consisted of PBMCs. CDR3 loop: CAIRNAGEAFF. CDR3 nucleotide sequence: TGTGCCATCAGAAACGCAGGAGAAGCTTTCTTT.